The rows below give T cell receptor beta chains drawn from one sample of a study of naive and memory T cell subsets. TCRdb fed the 5' RACE reads into MiXCR, producing one record per CDR3 protein. The sample shows some 60,000 distinct CDR3 sequences, 7.6% of them seen only once. All receptors derive from a female donor in good health. Both conserved end residues are part of each CDR3. The order of the fields is D gene, J gene, V gene, CDR3 length, clone size, CDR3 protein, CDR3 DNA. D genes are given only for firm matches. Clone size, where shown, is once, few, many, or a class for clones that have expanded.

D gene: -
J gene: TRBJ2-3
V gene: TRBV7-2
CDR3 length: 13
clone size: few
CDR3 protein: CASRNGGKDTQYF
CDR3 DNA: TGTGCCAGCAGGAATGGAGGGAAAGATACGCAGTATTTT

D gene: -
J gene: TRBJ1-6
V gene: TRBV6-1
CDR3 length: 13
clone size: -
CDR3 protein: CTSSEGFPSPLHF
CDR3 DNA: TGTACCAGCAGTGAAGGCTTTCCCTCACCCCTCCACTTT

D gene: TRBD1
J gene: TRBJ1-1
V gene: TRBV5-1
CDR3 length: 14
clone size: few
CDR3 protein: CASSFTGVNTEAFF
CDR3 DNA: TGCGCCAGCAGCTTTACAGGGGTGAACACTGAAGCTTTCTTT

D gene: -
J gene: TRBJ2-3
V gene: TRBV6-1
CDR3 length: 14
clone size: few
CDR3 protein: CASSEDGNTDTQYF
CDR3 DNA: TGTGCCAGCAGTGAAGACGGAAACACAGATACGCAGTATTTT

D gene: TRBD2
J gene: TRBJ2-5
V gene: TRBV2
CDR3 length: 14
clone size: many
CDR3 protein: CASRWTSGAETQYF
CDR3 DNA: TGTGCCAGCAGATGGACTAGCGGGGCAGAGACCCAGTACTTC

D gene: TRBD2
J gene: TRBJ2-3
V gene: TRBV6-2/TRBV6-3
CDR3 length: 14
clone size: many
CDR3 protein: CASSGGLALDTQYF
CDR3 DNA: TGTGCCAGCAGTGGGGGACTAGCGTTAGATACGCAGTATTTT

D gene: TRBD2
J gene: TRBJ2-4
V gene: TRBV7-9
CDR3 length: 21
clone size: many
CDR3 protein: CASSLGPPGLAGRIAKNIQYF
CDR3 DNA: TGTGCCAGCAGCTTAGGGCCACCGGGACTAGCGGGGCGAATAGCCAAAAACATTCAGTACTTC

D gene: TRBD1
J gene: TRBJ1-2
V gene: TRBV5-4
CDR3 length: 15
clone size: -
CDR3 protein: CASSIATSTGGGYTF
CDR3 DNA: TGTGCCAGCAGCATCGCCACTTCCACAGGGGGAGGCTACACCTTC

D gene: -
J gene: TRBJ2-3
V gene: TRBV12-3/TRBV12-4
CDR3 length: 15
clone size: many
CDR3 protein: CASSEVGAPGDTQYF
CDR3 DNA: TGTGCCAGCAGCGAGGTGGGGGCGCCAGGGGATACGCAGTATTTT

D gene: -
J gene: TRBJ2-3
V gene: TRBV10-3
CDR3 length: 11
clone size: few
CDR3 protein: CAISVGNTQYF
CDR3 DNA: TGTGCCATCAGTGTAGGGAATACGCAGTATTTT

D gene: TRBD1
J gene: TRBJ2-1
V gene: TRBV6-6
CDR3 length: 16
clone size: -
CDR3 protein: CASSYSLAGGRNEQFF
CDR3 DNA: TGTGCCAGCAGTTACTCGTTAGCAGGGGGCCGCAATGAGCAGTTCTTC

D gene: -
J gene: TRBJ2-1
V gene: TRBV6-5
CDR3 length: 14
clone size: few
CDR3 protein: CASSPRHVIGLGFF
CDR3 DNA: TGTGCCAGCAGCCCCAGACACGTCATTGGGTTAGGGTTCTTC

D gene: -
J gene: TRBJ2-3
V gene: TRBV9
CDR3 length: 15
clone size: few
CDR3 protein: CASSVSGPGTDTQYF
CDR3 DNA: TGTGCCAGCAGCGTTTCCGGGCCTGGCACAGATACGCAGTATTTT

D gene: TRBD2
J gene: TRBJ2-3
V gene: TRBV4-2
CDR3 length: 18
clone size: -
CDR3 protein: CASSQAVGGGGRADTQYF
CDR3 DNA: TGTGCCAGCAGCCAAGCAGTCGGGGGGGGAGGTAGGGCAGATACGCAGTATTTT

D gene: TRBD2
J gene: TRBJ2-7
V gene: TRBV13
CDR3 length: 15
clone size: many
CDR3 protein: CASSRDLAGNYEQYF
CDR3 DNA: TGTGCCAGCAGCCGCGATCTAGCGGGGAACTACGAGCAGTACTTC

D gene: -
J gene: TRBJ2-5
V gene: TRBV12-3/TRBV12-4
CDR3 length: 14
clone size: few
CDR3 protein: CASSFPGREKTQYF
CDR3 DNA: TGTGCCAGCAGTTTCCCCGGACGGGAAAAGACCCAGTACTTC

D gene: -
J gene: TRBJ1-1
V gene: TRBV19
CDR3 length: 15
clone size: few
CDR3 protein: CASSIVARGVTEAFF
CDR3 DNA: TGTGCCAGTAGTATCGTAGCCAGGGGTGTCACTGAAGCTTTCTTT

D gene: -
J gene: TRBJ2-1
V gene: TRBV7-9
CDR3 length: 21
clone size: -
CDR3 protein: CASSPRTPTLRVGSSYNEQFF
CDR3 DNA: TGTGCCAGCAGCCCCCGAACGCCTACTCTCAGGGTAGGGAGCTCCTACAATGAGCAGTTCTTC

D gene: -
J gene: TRBJ2-5
V gene: TRBV20-1
CDR3 length: 15
clone size: -
CDR3 protein: CSARPYRVVQETQYF
CDR3 DNA: TGCAGTGCTAGACCCTACAGGGTAGTACAAGAGACCCAGTACTTC

D gene: -
J gene: TRBJ2-1
V gene: TRBV9
CDR3 length: 15
clone size: -
CDR3 protein: CASSQVPNLYTEQFF
CDR3 DNA: TGTGCCAGCAGCCAGGTCCCTAATTTGTACACTGAGCAGTTCTTC

D gene: TRBD1
J gene: TRBJ1-2
V gene: TRBV13
CDR3 length: 14
clone size: few
CDR3 protein: CASSLDRGRYGYTF
CDR3 DNA: TGTGCCAGCAGCTTAGACAGGGGACGGTATGGCTACACCTTC

D gene: -
J gene: TRBJ1-4
V gene: TRBV6-5
CDR3 length: 13
clone size: few
CDR3 protein: CASSYRTQEKLFF
CDR3 DNA: TGTGCCAGCAGTTACAGGACACAAGAAAAACTGTTTTTT

D gene: TRBD2
J gene: TRBJ2-1
V gene: TRBV6-2/TRBV6-3
CDR3 length: 16
clone size: few
CDR3 protein: CASSYLELAVYNEQFF
CDR3 DNA: TGTGCCAGCAGTTACTTAGAACTAGCGGTATACAATGAGCAGTTCTTC

D gene: TRBD2
J gene: TRBJ2-3
V gene: TRBV6-2/TRBV6-3
CDR3 length: 18
clone size: few
CDR3 protein: CASSYPPGLAGSTDTQYF
CDR3 DNA: TGTGCCAGCAGTTACCCCCCGGGACTAGCGGGGTCCACAGATACGCAGTATTTT

D gene: TRBD1
J gene: TRBJ1-2
V gene: TRBV19
CDR3 length: 15
clone size: -
CDR3 protein: CASGSDRGVTDGYTF
CDR3 DNA: TGTGCCAGTGGATCGGACAGGGGTGTCACCGATGGCTACACCTTC

D gene: -
J gene: TRBJ1-1
V gene: TRBV11-2
CDR3 length: 14
clone size: many
CDR3 protein: CASSRAGTNTEAFF
CDR3 DNA: TGTGCCAGCAGTCGAGCCGGGACAAACACTGAAGCTTTCTTT

D gene: -
J gene: TRBJ1-1
V gene: TRBV4-1
CDR3 length: 16
clone size: -
CDR3 protein: CASRTPGTVMNTEAFF
CDR3 DNA: TGCGCCAGCAGAACCCCCGGGACGGTGATGAACACTGAAGCTTTCTTT

D gene: -
J gene: TRBJ1-1
V gene: TRBV9
CDR3 length: 16
clone size: -
CDR3 protein: CASSVAGGRGVAEAFF
CDR3 DNA: TGTGCCAGCAGCGTAGCTGGTGGCAGGGGCGTCGCTGAAGCTTTCTTT

D gene: -
J gene: TRBJ1-1
V gene: TRBV6-2/TRBV6-3
CDR3 length: 11
clone size: many
CDR3 protein: CASRQLTEAFF
CDR3 DNA: TGTGCCAGTCGACAGTTGACTGAAGCTTTCTTT

D gene: TRBD1
J gene: TRBJ1-5
V gene: TRBV6-1
CDR3 length: 14
clone size: few
CDR3 protein: CASSGQGPNQPQHF
CDR3 DNA: TGTGCCAGCAGCGGACAGGGCCCCAATCAGCCCCAGCATTTT

D gene: -
J gene: TRBJ2-3
V gene: TRBV6-2/TRBV6-3
CDR3 length: 12
clone size: many
CDR3 protein: CASSYRVHTQYF
CDR3 DNA: TGTGCCAGCAGTTATAGGGTCCATACGCAGTATTTT

D gene: -
J gene: TRBJ1-1
V gene: TRBV7-9
CDR3 length: 16
clone size: -
CDR3 protein: CASSPHEGGRNTEAFF
CDR3 DNA: TGTGCCAGCAGCCCCCACGAGGGGGGTCGGAACACTGAAGCTTTCTTT

D gene: -
J gene: TRBJ1-1
V gene: TRBV18
CDR3 length: 15
clone size: -
CDR3 protein: CASSQSRTGGTEAFF
CDR3 DNA: TGTGCCAGCTCCCAGAGCAGGACCGGGGGCACTGAAGCTTTCTTT

D gene: -
J gene: TRBJ2-3
V gene: TRBV7-2
CDR3 length: 16
clone size: -
CDR3 protein: CASSLSRAGPTDTQYF
CDR3 DNA: TGTGCCAGCAGCTTAAGTCGGGCGGGCCCCACAGATACGCAGTATTTT

D gene: -
J gene: TRBJ2-2
V gene: TRBV9
CDR3 length: 16
clone size: few
CDR3 protein: CASSVAADANTGELFF
CDR3 DNA: TGTGCCAGCAGCGTAGCAGCGGACGCGAACACCGGGGAGCTGTTTTTT

D gene: -
J gene: TRBJ2-1
V gene: TRBV7-3
CDR3 length: 17
clone size: -
CDR3 protein: CASSPRGAGALPNEQFF
CDR3 DNA: TGTGCCAGCAGCCCTCGGGGGGCGGGGGCCCTCCCCAATGAGCAGTTCTTC

D gene: -
J gene: TRBJ1-1
V gene: TRBV5-3
CDR3 length: 12
clone size: -
CDR3 protein: CARNPRRNEAFF
CDR3 DNA: TGTGCCAGAAACCCTCGACGGAATGAAGCTTTCTTT

D gene: TRBD2
J gene: TRBJ2-6
V gene: TRBV19
CDR3 length: 17
clone size: many
CDR3 protein: CASSRTSGSSGANVLTF
CDR3 DNA: TGTGCCAGTAGTCGGACTAGCGGTTCCTCTGGGGCCAACGTCCTGACTTTC

D gene: TRBD1
J gene: TRBJ2-3
V gene: TRBV20-1
CDR3 length: 13
clone size: many
CDR3 protein: CSARDSTRNTQYF
CDR3 DNA: TGCAGTGCTCGGGACAGTACCAGGAATACGCAGTATTTT

D gene: -
J gene: TRBJ1-2
V gene: TRBV28
CDR3 length: 12
clone size: -
CDR3 protein: CASLSIRRGDTF
CDR3 DNA: TGTGCCAGCCTTAGCATAAGGAGAGGCGACACCTTC

D gene: -
J gene: TRBJ2-7
V gene: TRBV28
CDR3 length: 12
clone size: few
CDR3 protein: CASRSRDDEQYF
CDR3 DNA: TGTGCCAGCAGATCCAGGGATGACGAGCAGTACTTC

D gene: -
J gene: TRBJ2-1
V gene: TRBV2
CDR3 length: 10
clone size: many
CDR3 protein: CGQGGVEQFF
CDR3 DNA: TGTGGACAGGGAGGGGTTGAGCAGTTCTTC

D gene: TRBD1
J gene: TRBJ2-6
V gene: TRBV11-2
CDR3 length: 19
clone size: -
CDR3 protein: CASSSRPGTGAPGANVLTF
CDR3 DNA: TGTGCCAGCAGCTCGCGTCCCGGGACAGGGGCCCCTGGGGCCAACGTCCTGACTTTC

D gene: -
J gene: TRBJ2-3
V gene: TRBV4-1
CDR3 length: 14
clone size: few
CDR3 protein: CASSREGRTDTQYF
CDR3 DNA: TGCGCCAGCAGCCGCGAGGGGAGGACAGATACGCAGTATTTT

D gene: TRBD1
J gene: TRBJ2-7
V gene: TRBV29-1
CDR3 length: 14
clone size: many
CDR3 protein: CSAADRAISYEQYF
CDR3 DNA: TGCAGCGCTGCGGACAGGGCTATATCCTACGAGCAGTACTTC

D gene: TRBD1
J gene: TRBJ1-2
V gene: TRBV4-2
CDR3 length: 15
clone size: many
CDR3 protein: CASSQASGTGYGYTF
CDR3 DNA: TGTGCCAGCAGCCAAGCATCTGGGACAGGGTATGGCTACACCTTC

D gene: TRBD2
J gene: TRBJ2-7
V gene: TRBV11-2
CDR3 length: 18
clone size: many
CDR3 protein: CASSAGLAGGVRSYEQYF
CDR3 DNA: TGTGCCAGCAGCGCGGGACTAGCGGGGGGCGTTCGCTCCTACGAGCAGTACTTC

D gene: -
J gene: TRBJ2-3
V gene: TRBV4-3
CDR3 length: 16
clone size: -
CDR3 protein: CASSQGVATSTDTQYF
CDR3 DNA: TGCGCCAGCAGCCAAGGAGTGGCCACTAGCACAGATACGCAGTATTTT

D gene: -
J gene: TRBJ2-3
V gene: TRBV25-1
CDR3 length: 15
clone size: few
CDR3 protein: CASSDGGGSPGTQYF
CDR3 DNA: TGTGCCAGCAGTGATGGTGGGGGTTCTCCTGGTACGCAGTATTTT

D gene: -
J gene: TRBJ1-2
V gene: TRBV7-8
CDR3 length: 14
clone size: many
CDR3 protein: CASSLTEANYGYTF
CDR3 DNA: TGTGCCAGCAGCCTGACAGAAGCTAACTATGGCTACACCTTC

D gene: -
J gene: TRBJ1-4
V gene: TRBV12-3/TRBV12-4
CDR3 length: 14
clone size: -
CDR3 protein: CASSPRGGGGKLFF
CDR3 DNA: TGTGCCAGCAGCCCCCGTGGGGGAGGGGGGAAACTGTTTTTT

D gene: -
J gene: TRBJ1-4
V gene: TRBV4-2
CDR3 length: 16
clone size: -
CDR3 protein: CASSQEGQGGNEKLFF
CDR3 DNA: TGTGCCAGCAGCCAAGAAGGTCAGGGCGGTAATGAAAAACTGTTTTTT

D gene: -
J gene: TRBJ2-2
V gene: TRBV20-1
CDR3 length: 16
clone size: medium-sized
CDR3 protein: CSARRQGTPYTGELFF
CDR3 DNA: TGCAGTGCTAGACGGCAGGGGACGCCTTACACCGGGGAGCTGTTTTTT

D gene: -
J gene: TRBJ1-1
V gene: TRBV29-1
CDR3 length: 14
clone size: -
CDR3 protein: CSVAQGGEITEAFF
CDR3 DNA: TGCAGCGTTGCACAGGGAGGCGAGATCACTGAAGCTTTCTTT

D gene: TRBD2
J gene: TRBJ2-2
V gene: TRBV7-2
CDR3 length: 17
clone size: -
CDR3 protein: CASSLEMGGGLTGELFF
CDR3 DNA: TGTGCCAGCAGCTTAGAAATGGGCGGGGGTCTTACCGGGGAGCTGTTTTTT

D gene: -
J gene: TRBJ2-3
V gene: TRBV11-2
CDR3 length: 18
clone size: few
CDR3 protein: CASSLGPARGPSTDTQYF
CDR3 DNA: TGTGCCAGCAGCTTAGGCCCGGCCAGGGGCCCTAGCACAGATACGCAGTATTTT